Reported below is one TCR beta chain. What it recognizes is unknown. TCRdb keeps only in-frame clones here, not all; method: immunoSEQ multiplex PCR. The table shows about 140,000 clones, with more than 80% occurring only once. This entry comes from a study of T cell responses to AZD1222 COVID-19 vaccine. General observations from the study: Spike-wide coverage was observed for vaccine-associated CD4 TCRs, with dominant responses at 160-218 and 743-854. Baseline antibody screening turned up just a handful of seropositive AZD1222 recipients.

This clonotype was obtained from an adult who received the MenACWY meningococcal vaccine as a control. The starting material was peripheral blood, obtained 28 days after the second dose of the MenACWY control vaccine.

Here the CDR3 DNA reads TGTGCCAGCAGTGATCTGAGGGGAGCCAAAAACATTCAGTACTTC. As protein: CASSDLRGAKNIQYF. The chain is built from TRBV6-6 and TRBJ2-4; D may be TRBD1 or TRBD2 (5 bases each). Germline V gene data show CDR1 as MNHNY and CDR2 as SVGAGI (reference sequence). V gave up 5 bases and J gave up 0 bases, with 11 bases separating them. The CDR3 has 15 amino acids.